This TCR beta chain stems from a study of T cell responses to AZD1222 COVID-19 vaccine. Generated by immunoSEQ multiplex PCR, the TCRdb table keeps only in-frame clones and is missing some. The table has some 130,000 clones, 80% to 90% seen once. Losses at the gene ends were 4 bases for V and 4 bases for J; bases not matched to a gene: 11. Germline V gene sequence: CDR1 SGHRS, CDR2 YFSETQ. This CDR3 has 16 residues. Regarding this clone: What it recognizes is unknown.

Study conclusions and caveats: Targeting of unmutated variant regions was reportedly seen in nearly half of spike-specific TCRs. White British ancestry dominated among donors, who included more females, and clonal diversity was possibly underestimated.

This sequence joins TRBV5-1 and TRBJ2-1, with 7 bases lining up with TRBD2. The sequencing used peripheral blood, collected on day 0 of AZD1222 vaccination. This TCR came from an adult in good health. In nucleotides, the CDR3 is TGCGCCAGCAGCCCTGCCCCCGCGGGAGCTTACAATGAGCAGTTCTTC. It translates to CASSPAPAGAYNEQFF.